This entry lists 24 T cell receptor beta chains sequenced from one sample in a study of blood T cells in healthy people across ages. With a J-beta primer mix and a sample-barcoded 5' primer, a second PCR ran about 7 to 12 cycles. A single record per CDR3 protein comes from TCRdb applying MiXCR to the 5' RACE reads. Altogether around 580,000 distinct CDR3 sequences are present, more than 45% being singletons, with the ten largest covering 20% to 25%. The sample consisted of blood. The source is an older man in good health.

The chain joins TRBV20-1 to TRBJ2-1, with D unresolved. V dropped 5 bases and J dropped 5 bases, with 13 bases sitting between them. CDR3 size: 13 residues. CDR1 DFQATT and CDR2 SNEGSKA come from the germline V gene (reference sequence). DNA of the CDR3: TGCAGTGCTCCACCCCTGGGGAACAATGAGCAGTTCTTC. Amino acids: CSAPPLGNNEQFF.

In its sample, this clonotype was seen a few times. J is TRBJ2-1 and V is TRBV12-3 or TRBV12-4; no reliable D call. V was trimmed by 5 bases and J by 11 bases, leaving 25 bases between them. CDR3 size: 16 residues. CDR3 nucleotides: TGTGCCAGCAGTCCCCGGGTTAGCCTCCCTAGGTCCAAGCAGTTCTTC. It is translated as CASSPRVSLPRSKQFF.

The chain combines TRBV7-6 with TRBJ1-5; D unresolved. Trimming took off 5 bases at V and 4 bases at J, with 9 bases between the two ends. Germline assignment: CDR1 SGHVS and CDR2 FNYEAQ. This CDR3 comprises 13 residues. Here the CDR3 DNA reads TGTGCCAGCAGCGCGGCCCAAAATCAGCCCCAGCATTTT. Amino acid sequence: CASSAAQNQPQHF.

This clonotype was counted at least ten times. This sequence joins TRBV6-6 and TRBJ1-1, with D perhaps TRBD1 (5 bases). Trimming took off 2 bases at V and 8 bases at J, with 6 bases between the two ends. Looked up from germline, CDR1 is MNHNY and CDR2 is SVGAGI (reference sequence). The CDR3 loop spans 11 amino acids. The CDR3 sequence: CASSYQGEAFF. The CDR3, as DNA: TGTGCCAGCAGTTACCAGGGAGAAGCTTTCTTT.

The V gene is TRBV4-2, the J gene TRBJ2-1; 9 bases fit TRBD2. The CDR3 spans 16 residues. V gave up 1 base and J gave up 12 bases; unmatched junction bases: 13. Germline V gene data show CDR1 as LGHNA and CDR2 as YNFKEQ. The CDR3 spells CASSQAETSGVLGQFF. The CDR3 DNA follows: TGTGCCAGCAGCCAAGCTGAGACTAGCGGAGTCTTGGGGCAGTTCTTC.

The chain employs TRBV6-1 and TRBJ1-4; no clear D. Per germline, CDR1 MNHNS and CDR2 SASEGT. The CDR3 has 10 amino acids. Deletions cut 9 bases from V and 8 bases from J, with 7 bases between. The CDR3 DNA reads TGTGCCAGTTATAGAGAAAAACTGTTTTTT. Translation: CASYREKLFF.

This chain connects TRBV12-3 or TRBV12-4 to TRBJ1-6; a possible D gene is TRBD1 (5 bases). Trimming took off 3 bases at V and 5 bases at J, with 17 bases between the two ends. This CDR3 spans 17 amino acids. The CDR3 DNA is TGTGCCAGCAGTTTGTCCCGACAGAGAGGGGATAATTCACCCCTCCACTTT. This codes for CASSLSRQRGDNSPLHF.

This clonotype showed up just a few times. A single base separates this from a much larger clone, so it may be a read error. The chain couples TRBV10-3 to TRBJ2-1; D gene unclear. The better agreement between TRBJ2-7 and the DNA end casts doubt on the J call. CDR3 length equals 14 residues. Germline CDR1 and CDR2: ENHRY and SYGVKD. The CDR3 reads CAISESTSYNEQYF. CDR3 DNA: TGTGCCATCAGTGAGTCGACCTCCTACAATGAGCAGTACTTC.

This clonotype was seen only a few times. The chain is built from TRBV28 and TRBJ2-3; D might be TRBD2 (5 bases). CDR3 length equals 15 residues. The V end was cut by 6 bases, the J end by 5 bases, with 18 bases between. Germline V gene lookup returns CDR1 MDHEN and CDR2 SYDVKM. The CDR3 coding sequence is TGTGCCAGCAGCCAAAGACGGGGTGGAGGAGATACGCAGTATTTT. This encodes CASSQRRGGGDTQYF.

Note on this clonotype: The junction differs from germline at one of its ends, possibly a read error. The gene calls are TRBV20-1 and TRBJ2-5; 7 bases are a match to TRBD2. The CDR3 sequence is 14 residues long. Germline V gene sequence: CDR1 DFQATT, CDR2 SNEGSKA (reference sequence). The CDR3 bases are TGCAGTGCTAGCCCAGCGGGGCGCCAAGGGACCCAGTACTTC. It yields the protein CSASPAGRQGTQYF.

This rearrangement joins TRBV7-9 to TRBJ1-2, with a tentative D call TRBD1 (6 bases). This CDR3 is 15 amino acids long. Germline V gene data show CDR1 as SEHNR and CDR2 as FQNEAQ (reference sequence). The V gene lost 2 bases and the J gene lost 4 bases, with 14 bases spanning the gap. CDR3: CASSLNRGASYGYTF. CDR3 coding DNA: TGTGCCAGCAGCTTAAACCGGGGGGCTAGCTATGGCTACACCTTC.

This clonotype has just a few counts. V usage is TRBV6-6 and J usage is TRBJ2-7; 8 bases map to TRBD1. V lost 5 bases to trimming and J lost 6 bases; unmatched junction nucleotides: 9. This CDR3 has 14 residues. CDR1 and CDR2 from the germline V gene are MNHNY and SVGAGI (reference sequence). CDR3 protein: CASSIGTGASEQYF. CDR3 nucleotide sequence: TGTGCCAGCAGTATCGGGACAGGTGCCTCCGAGCAGTACTTC.

The chain combines TRBV7-9 with TRBJ2-1, with 8 bases matching TRBD2. The CDR3 has 18 residues. Per the germline V gene, CDR1 is SEHNR and CDR2 is FQNEAQ (reference sequence). CDR3 amino acids: CVGSSRWPGRGGNNEQFF. DNA of the CDR3: TGTGTCGGCAGCTCCCGTTGGCCCGGGAGGGGCGGAAACAATGAGCAGTTCTTC.

The V gene is TRBV7-2, the J gene TRBJ2-4; 8 bases are a match to TRBD2. Near its end, the DNA agrees better with TRBJ2-7, so the J call may be wrong. CDR1 and CDR2 (germline): SGHTA, FQGNSA. CDR3 size: 20 residues. The CDR3 nucleotides are TGTGCCAGCAGCTTAGCCCCCTCCTTTGGATCGGCGGGAGGTCCCTACGAGCAGTACTTC. Translation: CASSLAPSFGSAGGPYEQYF.

This clonotype was picked up a small number of times. The genes are TRBV18 and TRBJ2-5, with TRBD1 matching 8 bases. The DNA end lines up better with TRBJ2-7; the J call may be wrong. CDR3 length equals 13 residues. CDR1 and CDR2 (germline): KGHSH, LQKENI. CDR3 residues: CASSPGTGTEQYF. In nucleotides, the CDR3 is TGTGCCAGCTCACCGGGGACAGGTACCGAGCAGTACTTC.

CDR3 DNA: TGCAGTGCTAGAGATACTCGGGGGCCTACGTCACTGTACAATGAGCAGTTCTTC. As protein: CSARDTRGPTSLYNEQFF. The chain employs TRBV20-1 and TRBJ2-1; the D call may be TRBD1 or TRBD2 (6 bases each). Trimming left V 0 bases short and J 4 bases short, with 22 bases between. Per germline, CDR1 DFQATT and CDR2 SNEGSKA (reference sequence). The CDR3 runs 18 residues.

Points on this clonotype: A much larger clone is a single base away; this may be a read error. V and J are TRBV6-6 and TRBJ2-1; D unclear. The germline gives CDR1 MNHNY, CDR2 SVGAGI (reference sequence). CDR3 length: 13 amino acids. CDR3 sequence reads: CASRPPSNYEQLF. CDR3 bases: TGTGCCAGCAGGCCTCCGTCAAACTATGAGCAGTTATTC.

J is TRBJ2-2 and V is TRBV6-5; D might be TRBD1 (5 bases). V was pared by 4 bases and J by 3 bases, with 21 bases between. The germline gives CDR1 MNHEY, CDR2 SVGAGI. The CDR3 has 18 residues. CDR3 sequence reads: CASSSPDITLSDTGELFF. The CDR3, as DNA: TGTGCCAGCAGTTCACCGGACATTACACTCTCTGACACCGGGGAGCTGTTTTTT.

In this sample, this clonotype is medium-sized (0.01 to 0.1%). The chain carries TRBV6-6 and TRBJ1-6; D gene unclear. Germline V gene lookup returns CDR1 MNHNY and CDR2 SVGAGI (reference sequence). The CDR3 sequence is 15 residues long. With 2 bases removed from V and 5 bases from J, the gap between germline ends came to 10 bases. The CDR3 loop is CASSYQQNNNSPLHF. The CDR3 nucleotides are TGTGCCAGCAGTTACCAACAGAACAATAATTCACCCCTCCACTTT.

This clonotype occurred a few times. The chain uses TRBV28 and TRBJ2-3; 9 nucleotides line up with TRBD1. J gave up 3 bases and V 5 bases, and 6 bases lay outside the gene matches. CDR1 and CDR2 (germline): MDHEN, SYDVKM. CDR3 length equals 15 residues. CDR3 sequence (DNA): TGTGCCAGCAGTCCTCAGGGACAGGGTACAGATACGCAGTATTTT. Translated, it gives CASSPQGQGTDTQYF. The full variable domain, completed using reference TRBV28 and TRBJ2-3, is DVKVTQSSRYLVKRTGEKVFLECVQDMDHENMFWYRQDPGLGLRLIYFSYDVKMKEKGDIPEGYSVSREKKERFSLILESASTNQTSMYLCASSPQGQGTDTQYFGPGTRLTVL.

This clonotype was detected ten times or more. V usage is TRBV6-6 and J usage is TRBJ2-7; possibly TRBD1 for D (5 bases). V lost 6 bases, J lost 4 bases, and 13 bases lay in between. The CDR3 has 13 residues. Germline lookup yields CDR1 MNHNY and CDR2 SVGAGI (reference sequence). The CDR3 here is CASSQTAPYEQYF. The CDR3, as DNA: TGTGCCAGCAGCCAGACAGCTCCTTACGAGCAGTACTTC.

The chain couples TRBV6-6 to TRBJ2-7; D call uncertain. Germline-derived CDR1 and CDR2 are MNHNY and SVGAGI (reference sequence). There are 17 residues in the CDR3. Trimming removed 6 bases at V and 0 bases at J, with 21 bases between. The CDR3 reads CASSTIKPNFLSYEQYF. The CDR3 DNA reads as TGTGCCAGCAGCACTATTAAGCCCAATTTCCTCTCCTACGAGCAGTACTTC.

The chain combines TRBV28 with TRBJ2-7, with D possibly TRBD1 on 6 matching bases. The CDR3 is 17 amino acids. Trimming pared 3 bases from V and 2 bases from J, leaving 20 bases between. Per germline, CDR1 MDHEN and CDR2 SYDVKM. CDR3 protein: CASSFFASSRGTYEQYF. Here the CDR3 DNA reads TGTGCCAGCAGTTTCTTCGCTTCGAGCAGGGGAACCTACGAGCAGTACTTC.

The chain employs TRBV29-1 and TRBJ1-1; D unresolved. The CDR3 is 13 residues long. Trimming left V 1 base short and J 3 bases short, with 9 bases between. Germline-derived CDR1 and CDR2 are SQVTM and ANQGSEA. The CDR3 DNA follows: TGCAGCGTTGAAGTGGCCAGCTACACTGAAGCTTTCTTT. Its translation is CSVEVASYTEAFF.